A selection of T cell receptor beta chains follows, all from one sample in a study of monozygotic twins with inflammatory bowel disease. One entry per CDR3 protein, without DNA, is what TCRdb gives after re-calling the 5' RACE reads. This sample's table reports approximately 330,000 distinct CDR3 sequences. Sequenced: blood. The source of these receptors is a human donor with ulcerative colitis or Crohn's disease, or a healthy co-twin of an affected twin (not recorded which). The CDR3 runs from the conserved cysteine through the conserved F or W. The order of the fields is CDR3 protein, CDR3 length, V gene, J gene.

CASSPHAFYQPQHF	14	TRBV10-1	TRBJ1-5
CASSSDSGAHNEQFF	15	TRBV5-1	TRBJ2-1
CASSQLGAWAGTYEQYF	17	TRBV4-2	TRBJ2-7
CASSLRQGSMNTEAFF	16	TRBV6-5	TRBJ1-1
CASSPVGLVYEQYF	14	TRBV7-2	TRBJ2-7
CASSFPTGTSATDTQYF	17	TRBV5-1	TRBJ2-3
CSALAGGSSYNEQFF	15	TRBV20-1	TRBJ2-1
CASSVGLAARDEQFF	15	TRBV9	TRBJ2-1
CSARLGTSGSPEQFF	15	TRBV20-1	TRBJ2-1
CASRAGGRAGELFF	14	TRBV2	TRBJ2-2
CAWSLGGLNEQFF	13	TRBV30	TRBJ2-1
CASSKTGTSMETQYF	15	TRBV5-1	TRBJ2-5
CASSLEFDGIGELFF	15	TRBV7-6	TRBJ2-2
CASSSGTGVHEQFF	14	TRBV6-2/TRBV6-3	TRBJ2-1
CASSLYDPIYSSGANVLTF	19	TRBV11-2	TRBJ2-6
CASSYTGTGVSYNSPLHF	18	TRBV6-5	TRBJ1-6
CSAGVGQGDFSYEQYF	16	TRBV20-1	TRBJ2-7
CASSPSGTGGVDEQFF	16	TRBV5-1	TRBJ2-1
CASSQSVNLTKGLTDTQYF	19	TRBV23-1	TRBJ2-3
CASSRSGYGYTF	12	TRBV27	TRBJ1-2
CASSQGWTGDTQYF	14	TRBV4-1	TRBJ2-3
CASSFDLAWGKDEQFF	16	TRBV5-1	TRBJ2-1
CASSFGAYGYTF	12	TRBV7-2	TRBJ1-2
CASSRQGAGGNQPQHF	16	TRBV12-3/TRBV12-4	TRBJ1-5
CASAERLGSYEQYF	14	TRBV12-5	TRBJ2-7
CASSPRTSGPNEQFF	15	TRBV5-1	TRBJ2-1
CASSLQSEQYF	11	TRBV12-3/TRBV12-4	TRBJ2-7
CSARDPQGSEKLFF	14	TRBV20-1	TRBJ1-4
CASSYFPSGSDEQYF	15	TRBV6-5	TRBJ2-7
CASSSRDRGLLNTEAFF	17	TRBV5-4	TRBJ1-1
CASSPGGTLQETQYF	15	TRBV11-3	TRBJ2-5
CASGQGGYEQYF	12	TRBV7-2	TRBJ2-7
CASDSSKFRQAGRQETQYF	19	TRBV10-1	TRBJ2-5
CASSSDGDTQYF	12	TRBV5-1	TRBJ2-3
CASNLAGGTDTQYF	14	TRBV9	TRBJ2-3
CASSLSGGANEQFF	14	TRBV12-3/TRBV12-4	TRBJ2-1
CASSWGTPGLAGPTYEQYF	19	TRBV11-2	TRBJ2-7
CASSRLTSGAYEQYF	15	TRBV5-1	TRBJ2-7
CSVEEATWNEQFF	13	TRBV29-1	TRBJ2-1
CASSLGGLDQETQYF	15	TRBV7-9	TRBJ2-5
CASQTEIGSPLHF	13	TRBV28	TRBJ1-6
CASSQAGSPSHEQFF	15	TRBV3-1	TRBJ2-1
CASSYSETSGRVYEQYF	17	TRBV6-5	TRBJ2-7
CATRSGTSGGFSYNEQFF	18	TRBV19	TRBJ2-1
CASSTALRQGDEQYF	15	TRBV7-9	TRBJ2-7
CASSLDGKLGNTIYF	15	TRBV28	TRBJ1-3
CASSVSRSGANVLTF	15	TRBV2	TRBJ2-6
CASSLAGDEQYF	12	TRBV5-1	TRBJ2-7
CATSRGSNQPQHF	13	TRBV15	TRBJ1-5
CASSPDGVTQYF	12	TRBV3-1	TRBJ2-5
CASSRPWNTEAFF	13	TRBV16	TRBJ1-1
CASSLGTSAKSTDTQYF	17	TRBV5-8	TRBJ2-3
CASSLGVGTGSFYDEQFF	18	TRBV12-3/TRBV12-4	TRBJ2-1
CASSMVGGETQYF	13	TRBV5-6	TRBJ2-5
CASSRQEQGIAWGYTF	16	TRBV28	TRBJ1-2
CASSPTYSGNTIYF	14	TRBV12-3/TRBV12-4	TRBJ1-3
CASSYSASGGARGYTF	16	TRBV6-5	TRBJ1-2
CASSLVVTGARDSQYF	16	TRBV5-5	TRBJ2-5
CASTSGGNEVTQYF	14	TRBV12-3/TRBV12-4	TRBJ2-3